Listed below are T cell receptor beta chains from one sample, sequenced in a study of shared clonotypes between healthy human individuals. Method: immunoSEQ multiplex PCR; TCRdb's copy keeps in-frame clones and lacks some. The data hold 1.5 million to 1.9 million clones, with 95% to 99% observed a single time. The sample consisted of naive CD4+ T cells sorted from blood. The receptors come from a man aged 25-45 years in good health. The conserved cysteine and the conserved F or W are not part of the CDR3 here.

J gene | V gene | CDR3 protein
TRBJ2-3 | TRBV4-1 | ASSQDRPAAQY
TRBJ1-3 | TRBV7-9 | ASSEPGQGSGNTIY
TRBJ1-3 | TRBV20-1 | SLTSGNTIY
TRBJ2-7 | TRBV2 | ASLLGLGLAGGI
TRBJ2-7 | TRBV28 | ASSITGGWHEQY
TRBJ1-1 | TRBV28 | ASSSLQGAEAF
TRBJ2-2 | TRBV9 | ASSPRGLINTGELF
TRBJ2-7 | TRBV5-1 | ASSSPYGRRSEQY
TRBJ2-7 | TRBV28 | ASSSAGSEQY
TRBJ1-1 | TRBV6-1 | ASSFTGHTVPEAF
TRBJ2-5 | TRBV5-1 | ASSLGPGPSKLQETQY
TRBJ1-1 | TRBV5-1 | ASSREGVWDTEAF
TRBJ1-2 | TRBV6-1 | ASSEAGGYYGYT
TRBJ2-3 | TRBV9 | ASSPGTSGSLDTQY
TRBJ2-5 | TRBV28 | ASTPGGSQETQY
TRBJ2-2 | TRBV7-3 | ASSLRGARGGELF
TRBJ1-5 | TRBV28 | ASSPRQRHQPQH
TRBJ2-7 | TRBV27 | ASSSGQGERKQY
TRBJ2-7 | TRBV6-6 | ASSYHVSGPHYEQY
TRBJ2-7 | TRBV10-3 | AISDHSVKAYEQY
TRBJ1-5 | TRBV10-1 | ASSMTGNQPQH
TRBJ1-1 | TRBV11-2 | ASSLGLRDTEAF
TRBJ2-3 | TRBV11-3 | ASSLGQGRTDTQY
TRBJ2-1 | TRBV14 | ASSRPGVTAQGGEQF
TRBJ2-6 | TRBV7-3 | ASSLDISGANVLT
TRBJ2-2 | TRBV2 | ASSEARLTGELF
TRBJ2-2 | TRBV28 | ASSLLSGELTGELF
TRBJ2-7 | TRBV27 | ASSGSGTAVFEQY
TRBJ2-2 | TRBV9 | ASSTHRGPGELF
TRBJ1-5 | TRBV30 | AWSVEGDQPQH
TRBJ2-3 | TRBV5-1 | ASSFVTTSSTDTQY
TRBJ1-5 | TRBV10-1 | ASSEFGDRNQPQH
TRBJ2-2 | TRBV5-1 | ASGSGSRTGELF
TRBJ2-1 | TRBV19 | ASSMDVAGREQF
TRBJ1-5 | TRBV6-1 | ASRPDGLFNQPQH
TRBJ2-2 | TRBV4-1 | ASSQDMGEHRSGELF
TRBJ1-4 | TRBV19 | ASSDPRGQSSEKLF
TRBJ2-7 | TRBV7-9 | ASSVVGGTYEQY
TRBJ1-2 | TRBV10-3 | AISERQYYGYT
TRBJ2-1 | TRBV11-2 | ASSLNSGRADNEQF
TRBJ2-5 | TRBV14 | ASSQLGGGTQY
TRBJ1-1 | TRBV7-9 | ASSPGRTQGAF
TRBJ2-3 | TRBV28 | ASSFGLAGPRGDTQY
TRBJ2-5 | TRBV9 | ASSLRTSGAHNQETQY
TRBJ2-7 | TRBV27 | ASSLSPSGGSYEQY
TRBJ2-3 | TRBV7-6 | ASSLSRADTQY
TRBJ1-2 | TRBV11-2 | ASSLITRGGYGYT
TRBJ2-7 | TRBV7-2 | ASSFPGTSANEQY
TRBJ2-2 | TRBV19 | ASSFQGTGELF
TRBJ1-4 | TRBV9 | ASSPQGTNEKLF
TRBJ1-5 | TRBV30 | AWSDERNQPQH
TRBJ1-4 | TRBV5-1 | ASSLIAATNEKLF
TRBJ1-2 | TRBV19 | ASTVGNYGYT
TRBJ1-1 | TRBV18 | ASSPTGPRPTEAF
TRBJ1-5 | TRBV28 | ASSLYSVLGPQH
TRBJ2-7 | TRBV20-1 | SARILDEQY
TRBJ1-5 | TRBV2 | ASSVARGSNQPQH